These 20 T cell receptor beta chains originate from one sample sequenced in a study of human T cells and chemical hapten exposure. Time point noted: patch test 1, 2 weeks after DPC sensitization. The treatment: therapeutic diphenylcyclopropenone sensitization with weekly scalp DPC. TCRdb analysed the RACE reads with MiXCR anew, one entry per CDR3 protein. Of tens of thousands of distinct CDR3 sequences in the sample, roughly a tenth were seen once. The sample here was whole blood, taken in connection with sensitization to the hapten diphenylcyclopropenone (DPC). Receptors were obtained from a man aged 35 to 55 with alopecia areata. Some clones in this sample may be carry-over from other donors' samples.

This clonotype was seen a handful of times. The CDR3 DNA reads TGTGCCAGCAGCCCGGGGACGGATGAAAAACTGTTTTTT. This encodes CASSPGTDEKLFF. The rearrangement uses TRBV7-2 and TRBJ1-4; the D gene is possibly TRBD1 (5 bases). The length of the CDR3 is 13 residues. Per germline, CDR1 SGHTA and CDR2 FQGNSA. V was cut by 5 bases and J by 6 bases, with 10 bases left in between.

The chain couples TRBV28 to TRBJ2-3, with a possible D match to TRBD1 (6 bases). The CDR3 loop spans 15 amino acids. The V end was cut by 6 bases, the J end by 2 bases, with 15 bases between. Germline V gene sequence: CDR1 MDHEN, CDR2 SYDVKM. This CDR3 reads CASSLPRGLTDTQYF. The CDR3 DNA reads as TGTGCCAGCAGCCTCCCCAGGGGTCTCACAGATACGCAGTATTTT.

The rearrangement joins TRBV6-5 to TRBJ2-7, with TRBD1 matching over 9 bases. This CDR3 comprises 15 residues. Germline-derived CDR1 and CDR2 are MNHEY and SVGAGI. J was trimmed by 5 bases and V by 4 bases; bases with no gene match: 9. The CDR3 loop is CASSLTGTGFHEQYF. The CDR3 coding sequence is TGTGCCAGCAGTTTAACCGGGACAGGGTTCCACGAGCAGTACTTC.

This clonotype was detected many times. This chain uses TRBV29-1 with TRBJ2-1, with TRBD2 matching 8 bases. Germline CDR1 SQVTM, CDR2 ANQGSEA. The CDR3 has 13 amino acids. Trimming removed 4 bases from V and 9 bases from J; junction bases left unmatched: 8. CDR3 in DNA: TGCAGCGTTGCCGATTTAGCGGGAAGTGAGCAGTTCTTC. It codes for CSVADLAGSEQFF.

In this sample, this clonotype turned up a few times. The chain couples TRBV11-3 to TRBJ2-7, with TRBD2 matching 8 bases. After removal of 1 base from V and 5 bases from J, the junction contained 10 bases not matched to a gene. Germline CDR1 and CDR2: SGHNT and YENEEA. This CDR3 is 16 amino acids long. CDR3 nucleotides: TGTGCCAGCAGCTTAGGCAAATTAGCGGGAATAGACGAGCAGTACGTC. Protein sequence: CASSLGKLAGIDEQYV.

The chain combines TRBV7-2 with TRBJ2-5; 7 nucleotides agree with TRBD1. The CDR3 runs to 14 residues. Looked up from germline, CDR1 is SGHTA and CDR2 is FQGNSA. Losses at the gene ends were 7 bases for V and 1 base for J; bases not matched to a gene: 6. The CDR3 DNA is TGTGCCAGCACGGACGCAGGGGGCCAAGAGACCCAGTACTTC. Residues: CASTDAGGQETQYF.

J is TRBJ2-3 and V is TRBV20-1; 7 nucleotides align to TRBD1. Germline V gives CDR1 DFQATT, CDR2 SNEGSKA (reference sequence). With V trimmed by 5 bases and J by 1 base, 3 bases remained unmatched. The CDR3 is made up of 13 amino acids. The CDR3 DNA reads TGCAGTGCTCCTAGGGGGCGCACAGATACGCAGTATTTT. Its protein is CSAPRGRTDTQYF.

This clonotype was observed a handful of times. The chain combines TRBV29-1 with TRBJ2-3, with TRBD2 matching over 9 bases. Germline V gives CDR1 SQVTM, CDR2 ANQGSEA. V trimming: 1 base; J trimming: 3 bases; junction bases outside the gene matches: 5. The CDR3 loop spans 15 amino acids. The CDR3 loop is CSVEGGGRATDTQYF. The CDR3 bases are TGCAGCGTTGAAGGCGGCGGGAGGGCGACAGATACGCAGTATTTT.

This clonotype came up many times. This rearrangement joins TRBV14 to TRBJ2-2; D perhaps matches TRBD2 (5 bases). The CDR3 consists of 14 residues. The V gene's germline CDR1 is SGHDN and CDR2 FVKESK. The V end lost 0 bases, the J end lost 7 bases, and 9 bases lay between the germline ends. In nucleotides, the CDR3 is TGTGCCAGCAGCCAAGATTACGGAGGCGGGGAGCTGTTTTTT. The encoded protein is CASSQDYGGGELFF.

At least ten counts were recorded for this clonotype. The chain joins TRBV20-1 to TRBJ1-1; D is unclear. Germline-derived CDR1 and CDR2 are DFQATT and SNEGSKA (reference sequence). The CDR3 has 14 amino acids. V dropped 4 bases and J dropped 6 bases, with 18 bases sitting between them. The CDR3 region is CSATARSLFSEAFF. The DNA for the CDR3 is TGCAGTGCTACGGCCAGAAGTTTATTCTCTGAAGCTTTCTTT.

This clonotype was seen ten or more times. The CDR3 region has the DNA TGCGCCAGCAGCCCGACAGGGCGCGATTCACCCCTCCACTTT. Translated, it gives CASSPTGRDSPLHF. This chain links TRBV5-1 with TRBJ1-6, with 7 nucleotides matching TRBD1. The germline V gene encodes CDR1 SGHRS and CDR2 YFSETQ. Trimming at V came to 4 bases and at J to 8 bases, leaving 6 bases not matched to a gene. This CDR3 region has 14 residues.

The rearrangement uses TRBV29-1 and TRBJ1-1, with D possibly matching TRBD1 (5 bases). CDR1 is SQVTM, CDR2 ANQGSEA, per germline. Trimming pared 4 bases from V and 4 bases from J, leaving 13 bases between. The CDR3 totals 13 residues. CDR3 sequence reads: CSVAGGGTTEAFF. The DNA for the CDR3 is TGCAGCGTTGCTGGGGGAGGAACCACTGAAGCTTTCTTT.

V is TRBV28 and J is TRBJ1-4; D is possibly TRBD1 (5 bases). The CDR3 loop spans 16 amino acids. The V end was cut by 1 base, the J end by 4 bases, with 13 bases between. Germline V CDR1 and CDR2: MDHEN, SYDVKM. In DNA form, the CDR3 reads TGTGCCAGCAGTTTATCTCACGGGGCGGGTAATGAAAAACTGTTTTTT. It is translated as CASSLSHGAGNEKLFF.

The rearrangement uses TRBV6-5 and TRBJ2-3, with 7 positions matching TRBD1. The CDR3 totals 15 residues. The germline V gene has CDR1 MNHEY and CDR2 SVGAGI. V trimming: 2 bases; J trimming: 6 bases; junction bases outside the gene matches: 8. CDR3 residues: CASSYRPTGADTQYF. CDR3 in DNA: TGTGCCAGCAGTTACCGGCCAACAGGGGCCGATACGCAGTATTTT.

This chain joins TRBV5-1 and TRBJ2-3, with 12 bases fitting TRBD2. This CDR3 is built from 13 residues. The V segment lost 4 bases and the J segment 9 bases; nucleotides outside the gene matches: 3. Germline V gene sequence: CDR1 SGHRS, CDR2 YFSETQ. In nucleotides, the CDR3 is TGCGCCAGCAGCGGACTAGCGGGGCCAACGCAGTATTTT. Its protein is CASSGLAGPTQYF.

This clonotype was counted a few times. J is TRBJ2-7 and V is TRBV25-1, with D perhaps matching TRBD2 (6 bases). The ends were cut back, 6 bases at V and 1 base at J, with 22 bases in the middle. Germline V lookup: CDR1 MGHDK, CDR2 SYGVNS. This CDR3 has 17 residues. The CDR3 spells CASRTSFGDLLSYEQYV. DNA of the CDR3: TGTGCCAGCAGAACGTCCTTTGGGGACTTACTGTCCTACGAGCAGTACGTC.

V is TRBV6-2 or TRBV6-3 and J is TRBJ2-7; D gene ambiguous. The germline V gene encodes CDR1 MNHEY and CDR2 SVGEGT. The germline V and J ends were trimmed by 5 bases and 2 bases, with 7 bases remaining between them. This CDR3 spans 12 amino acids. The CDR3 protein is CASSRYAYEQYV. The CDR3 region has the DNA TGTGCCAGCAGTCGCTACGCCTACGAGCAGTACGTC.

This clonotype came up a few times. This chain links TRBV3-1 with TRBJ1-2; D unclear. V lost 1 base and J lost 6, with 6 bases in between. The CDR3 extends over 12 amino acids. Per the germline V gene, CDR1 is LGHDT and CDR2 is YNNKEL (reference sequence). This CDR3 reads CASSQGAHGYTF. CDR3 DNA: TGTGCCAGCAGCCAAGGAGCACATGGCTACACCTTC. The whole variable domain, remainder taken from reference TRBV3-1 and TRBJ1-2, is DTAVSQTPKYLVTQMGNDKSIKCEQNLGHDTMYWYKQDSKKFLKIMFSYNNKELIINETVPNRFSPKSPDKAHLNLHINSLELGDSAVYFCASSQGAHGYTFGSGTRLTVV.

The gene calls are TRBV2 and TRBJ2-3; D is uncertain. The CDR3 is 13 amino acids. V was trimmed by 3 bases and J by 4 bases, leaving 8 bases between them. Germline loops: CDR1 SNHLY, CDR2 FYNNEI. Here the CDR3 reads CASSDLSSDTQYF. The CDR3 DNA reads as TGTGCCAGCAGTGATTTGTCCTCAGATACGCAGTATTTT.

This chain uses TRBV4-2 with TRBJ2-2; 7 bases map to TRBD2. Germline assignment: CDR1 LGHNA and CDR2 YNFKEQ. The V and J ends lost 1 base and 7 bases, in that order; junction bases with no gene match: 6. The CDR3 loop spans 15 amino acids. Here the CDR3 reads CASSQVRERVGELFF. CDR3 DNA sequence: TGTGCCAGCAGCCAAGTGCGGGAGAGAGTCGGGGAGCTGTTTTTT.